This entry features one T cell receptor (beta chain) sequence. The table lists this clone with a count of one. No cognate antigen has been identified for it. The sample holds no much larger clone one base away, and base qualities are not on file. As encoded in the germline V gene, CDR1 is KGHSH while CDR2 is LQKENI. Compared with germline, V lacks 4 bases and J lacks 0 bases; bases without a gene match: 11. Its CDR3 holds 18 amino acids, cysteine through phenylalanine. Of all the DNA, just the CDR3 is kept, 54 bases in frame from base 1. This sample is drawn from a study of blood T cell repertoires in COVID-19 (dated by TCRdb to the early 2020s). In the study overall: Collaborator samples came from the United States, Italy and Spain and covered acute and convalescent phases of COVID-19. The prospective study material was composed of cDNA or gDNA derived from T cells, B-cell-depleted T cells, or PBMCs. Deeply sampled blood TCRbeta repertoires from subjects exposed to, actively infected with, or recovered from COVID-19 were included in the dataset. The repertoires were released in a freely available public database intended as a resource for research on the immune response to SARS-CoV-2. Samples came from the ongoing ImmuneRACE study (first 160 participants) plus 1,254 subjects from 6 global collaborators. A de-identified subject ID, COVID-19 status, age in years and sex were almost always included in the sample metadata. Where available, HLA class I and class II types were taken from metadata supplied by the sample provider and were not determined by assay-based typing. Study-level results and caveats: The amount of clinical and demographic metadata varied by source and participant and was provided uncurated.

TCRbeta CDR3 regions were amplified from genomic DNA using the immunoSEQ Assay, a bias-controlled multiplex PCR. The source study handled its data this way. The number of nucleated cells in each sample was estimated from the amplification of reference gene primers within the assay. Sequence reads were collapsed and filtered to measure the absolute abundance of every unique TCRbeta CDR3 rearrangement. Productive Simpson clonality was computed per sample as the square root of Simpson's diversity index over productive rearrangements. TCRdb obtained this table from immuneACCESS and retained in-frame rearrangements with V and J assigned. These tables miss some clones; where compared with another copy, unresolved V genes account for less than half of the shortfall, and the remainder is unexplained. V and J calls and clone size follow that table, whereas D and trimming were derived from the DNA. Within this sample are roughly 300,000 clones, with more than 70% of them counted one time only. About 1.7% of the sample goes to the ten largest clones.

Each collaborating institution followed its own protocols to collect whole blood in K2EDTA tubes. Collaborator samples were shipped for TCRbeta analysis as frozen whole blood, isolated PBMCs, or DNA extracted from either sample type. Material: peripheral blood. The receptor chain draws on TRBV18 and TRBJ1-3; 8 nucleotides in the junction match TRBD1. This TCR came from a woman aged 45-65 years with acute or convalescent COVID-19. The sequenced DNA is TGTGCCAGCTCACAAAACCTAGGGACAGGCGGCTCTGGAAACACCATATATTTT. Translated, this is CASSQNLGTGGSGNTIYF.